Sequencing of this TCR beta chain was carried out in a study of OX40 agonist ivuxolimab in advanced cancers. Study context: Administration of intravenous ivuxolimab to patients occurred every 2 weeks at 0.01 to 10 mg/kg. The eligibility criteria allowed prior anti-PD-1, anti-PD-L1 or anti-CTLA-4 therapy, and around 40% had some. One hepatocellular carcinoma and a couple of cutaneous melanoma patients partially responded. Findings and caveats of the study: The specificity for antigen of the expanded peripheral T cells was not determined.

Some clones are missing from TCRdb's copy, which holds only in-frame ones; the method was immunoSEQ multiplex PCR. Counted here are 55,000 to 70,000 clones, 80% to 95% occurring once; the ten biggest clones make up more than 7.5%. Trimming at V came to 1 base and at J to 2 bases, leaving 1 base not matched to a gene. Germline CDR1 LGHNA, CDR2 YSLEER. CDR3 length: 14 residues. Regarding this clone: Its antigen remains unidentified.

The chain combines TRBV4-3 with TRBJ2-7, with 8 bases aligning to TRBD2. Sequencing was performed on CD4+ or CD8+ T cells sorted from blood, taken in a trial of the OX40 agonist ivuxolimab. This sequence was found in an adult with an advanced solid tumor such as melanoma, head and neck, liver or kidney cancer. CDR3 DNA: TGCGCCAGCAGCCAAGCGGGGGGGCCCTACGAGCAGTACTTC. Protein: CASSQAGGPYEQYF.